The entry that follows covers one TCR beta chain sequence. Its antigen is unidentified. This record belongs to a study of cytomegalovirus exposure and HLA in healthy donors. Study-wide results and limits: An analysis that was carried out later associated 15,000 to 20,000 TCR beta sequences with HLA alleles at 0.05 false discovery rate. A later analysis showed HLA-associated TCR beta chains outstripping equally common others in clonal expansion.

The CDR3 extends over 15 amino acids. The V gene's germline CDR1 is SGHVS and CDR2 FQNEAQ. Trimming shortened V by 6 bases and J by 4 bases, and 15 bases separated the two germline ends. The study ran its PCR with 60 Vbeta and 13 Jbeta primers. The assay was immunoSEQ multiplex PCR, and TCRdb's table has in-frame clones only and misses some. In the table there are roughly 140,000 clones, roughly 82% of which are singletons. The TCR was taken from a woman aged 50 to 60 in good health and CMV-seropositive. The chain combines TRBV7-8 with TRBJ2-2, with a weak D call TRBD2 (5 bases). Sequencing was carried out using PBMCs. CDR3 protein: CASRVSGLATGELFF. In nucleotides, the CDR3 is TGTGCCAGCAGGGTATCGGGGTTAGCCACCGGGGAGCTGTTTTTT.